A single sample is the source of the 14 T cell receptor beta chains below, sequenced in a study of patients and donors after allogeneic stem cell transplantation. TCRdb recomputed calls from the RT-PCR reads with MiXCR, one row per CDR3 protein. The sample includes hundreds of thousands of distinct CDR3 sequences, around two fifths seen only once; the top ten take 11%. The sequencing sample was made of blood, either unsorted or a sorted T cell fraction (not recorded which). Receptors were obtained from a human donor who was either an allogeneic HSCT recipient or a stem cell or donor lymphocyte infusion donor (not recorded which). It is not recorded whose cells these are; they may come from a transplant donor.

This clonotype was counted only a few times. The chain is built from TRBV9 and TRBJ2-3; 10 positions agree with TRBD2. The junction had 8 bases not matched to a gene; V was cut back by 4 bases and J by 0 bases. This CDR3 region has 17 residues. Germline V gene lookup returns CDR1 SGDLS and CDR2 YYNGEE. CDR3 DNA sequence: TGTGCCAGCAGCTTATCGCTAGCGGGGGCTAGCACAGATACGCAGTATTTT. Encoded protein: CASSLSLAGASTDTQYF.

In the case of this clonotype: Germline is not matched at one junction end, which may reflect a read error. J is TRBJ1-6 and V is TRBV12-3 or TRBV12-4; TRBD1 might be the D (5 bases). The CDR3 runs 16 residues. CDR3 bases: TGTGCCAGCAGCTTAGGAGTAGGGACGGAGAATTCACCCCTCCACTTT. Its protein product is CASSLGVGTENSPLHF.

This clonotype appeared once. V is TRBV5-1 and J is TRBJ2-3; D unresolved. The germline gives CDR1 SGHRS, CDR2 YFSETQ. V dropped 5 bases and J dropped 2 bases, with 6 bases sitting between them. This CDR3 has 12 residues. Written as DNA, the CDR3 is TGCGCCAGCAGAGTCAACACAGATACGCAGTATTTT. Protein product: CASRVNTDTQYF.

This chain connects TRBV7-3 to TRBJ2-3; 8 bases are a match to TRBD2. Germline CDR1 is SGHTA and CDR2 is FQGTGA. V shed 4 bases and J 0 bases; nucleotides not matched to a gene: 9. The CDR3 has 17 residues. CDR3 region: CASSSLGSGGSTDTQYF. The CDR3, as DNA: TGTGCCAGCAGCTCCCTAGGCAGCGGGGGTAGCACAGATACGCAGTATTTT.

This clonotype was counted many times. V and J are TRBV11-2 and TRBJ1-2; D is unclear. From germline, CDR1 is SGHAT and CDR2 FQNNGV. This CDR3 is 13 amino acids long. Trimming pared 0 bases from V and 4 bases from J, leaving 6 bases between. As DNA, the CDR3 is TGTGCCAGCAGCTTAGATCGCAGCTATGGCTACACCTTC. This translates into CASSLDRSYGYTF.

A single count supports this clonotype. In DNA, the CDR3 is TGTGCCAGCAGCCCGCAGAGGGGCGGCCAAGAGACCCAGTACTTC. This sequence encodes CASSPQRGGQETQYF. The chain has TRBV7-2 and TRBJ2-5, with D perhaps TRBD1 or TRBD2 (5 bases each). Trimming shortened V by 5 bases and J by 1 base, and 14 bases separated the two germline ends. The CDR3 has 15 residues. Germline values: CDR1 SGHTA, CDR2 FQGNSA.

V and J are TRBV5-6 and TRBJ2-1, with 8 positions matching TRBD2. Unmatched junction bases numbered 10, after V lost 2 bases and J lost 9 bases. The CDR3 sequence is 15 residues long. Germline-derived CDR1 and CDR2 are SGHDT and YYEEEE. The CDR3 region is CASSFRNGGAGEQFF. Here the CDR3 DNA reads TGTGCCAGCAGCTTCCGTAACGGGGGGGCTGGTGAGCAGTTCTTC.

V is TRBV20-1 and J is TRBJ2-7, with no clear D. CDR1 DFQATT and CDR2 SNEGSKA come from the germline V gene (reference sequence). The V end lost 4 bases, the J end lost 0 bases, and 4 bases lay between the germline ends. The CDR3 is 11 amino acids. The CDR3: CSAKFSYEQYF. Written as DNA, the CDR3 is TGCAGTGCTAAGTTCTCCTACGAGCAGTACTTC.

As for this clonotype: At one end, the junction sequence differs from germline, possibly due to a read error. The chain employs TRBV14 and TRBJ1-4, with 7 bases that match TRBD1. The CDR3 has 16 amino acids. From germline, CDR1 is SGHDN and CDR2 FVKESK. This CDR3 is CDSSQPRGLANEKLFF. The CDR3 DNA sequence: TGTGACAGCAGCCAGCCTAGGGGGCTAGCTAATGAAAAACTGTTTTTT. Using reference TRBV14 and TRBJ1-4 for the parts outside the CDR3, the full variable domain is EAGVTQFPSHSVIEKGQTVTLRCDPISGHDNLYWYRRVMGKEIKFLLHFVKESKQDESGMPNNRFLAERTGGTYSTLKVQPAELEDSGVYFCDSSQPRGLANEKLFFGSGTQLSVL.

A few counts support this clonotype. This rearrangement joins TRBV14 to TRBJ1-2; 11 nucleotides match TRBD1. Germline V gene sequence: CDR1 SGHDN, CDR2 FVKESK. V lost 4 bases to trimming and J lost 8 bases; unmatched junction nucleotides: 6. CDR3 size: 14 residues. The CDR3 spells CASSPGQGARGYTF. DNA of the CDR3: TGTGCCAGCAGCCCAGGACAGGGGGCGAGGGGCTACACCTTC.

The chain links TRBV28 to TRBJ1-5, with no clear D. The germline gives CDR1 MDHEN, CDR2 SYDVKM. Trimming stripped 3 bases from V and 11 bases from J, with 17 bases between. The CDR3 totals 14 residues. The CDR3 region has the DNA TGTGCCAGCAGTTTGCCCCTTAGGACTCGGTCCCAGCATTTT. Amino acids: CASSLPLRTRSQHF. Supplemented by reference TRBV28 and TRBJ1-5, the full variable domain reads DVKVTQSSRYLVKRTGEKVFLECVQDMDHENMFWYRQDPGLGLRLIYFSYDVKMKEKGDIPEGYSVSREKKERFSLILESASTNQTSMYLCASSLPLRTRSQHFGDGTRLSIL.

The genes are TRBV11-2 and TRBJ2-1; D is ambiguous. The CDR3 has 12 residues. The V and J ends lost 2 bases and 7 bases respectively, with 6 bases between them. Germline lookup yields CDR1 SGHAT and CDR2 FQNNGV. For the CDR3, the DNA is TGTGCCAGCAGCTTAAAGCCGAATGAGCAGTTCTTC. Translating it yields CASSLKPNEQFF.

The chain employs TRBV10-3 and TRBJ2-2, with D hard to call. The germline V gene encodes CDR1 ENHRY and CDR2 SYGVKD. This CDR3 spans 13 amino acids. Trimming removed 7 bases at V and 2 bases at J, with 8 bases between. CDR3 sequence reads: CAIKHTNTGELFF. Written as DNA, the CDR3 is TGTGCCATCAAACATACCAACACCGGGGAGCTGTTTTTT.

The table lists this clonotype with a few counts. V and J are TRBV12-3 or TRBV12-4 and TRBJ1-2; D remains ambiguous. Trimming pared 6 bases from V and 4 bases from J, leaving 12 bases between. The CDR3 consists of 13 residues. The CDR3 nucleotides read TGTGCCAGCAGGAGGACGGAGAGCTATGGCTACACCTTC. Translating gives CASRRTESYGYTF.